This T cell receptor beta chain stems from a study of T cell responses to AZD1222 COVID-19 vaccine. Study-wide results and limits: White British people made up most donors, females outnumbered males, and clonal diversity was possibly underestimated.

CDR1 and CDR2 (germline): LGHNA, YNFKEQ. V lost 1 base, J lost 0 bases, and 10 bases lay in between. CDR3 length: 15 residues. Concerning this clone: What it binds is not known.

The data were produced by immunoSEQ multiplex PCR, yet TCRdb's version contains in-frame clones alone and is incomplete. The sample consists of 150,000 or so clones, around nine tenths of them appearing once. This specimen was peripheral blood, taken on day 0 of AZD1222 vaccination. The chain couples TRBV4-2 to TRBJ2-7; D perhaps matches TRBD1 (5 bases). This receptor was identified in an adult in good health. DNA for the CDR3: TGTGCCAGCAGCCAAGCAGGGTTTGGCTCCTACGAGCAGTACTTC. Protein product: CASSQAGFGSYEQYF.